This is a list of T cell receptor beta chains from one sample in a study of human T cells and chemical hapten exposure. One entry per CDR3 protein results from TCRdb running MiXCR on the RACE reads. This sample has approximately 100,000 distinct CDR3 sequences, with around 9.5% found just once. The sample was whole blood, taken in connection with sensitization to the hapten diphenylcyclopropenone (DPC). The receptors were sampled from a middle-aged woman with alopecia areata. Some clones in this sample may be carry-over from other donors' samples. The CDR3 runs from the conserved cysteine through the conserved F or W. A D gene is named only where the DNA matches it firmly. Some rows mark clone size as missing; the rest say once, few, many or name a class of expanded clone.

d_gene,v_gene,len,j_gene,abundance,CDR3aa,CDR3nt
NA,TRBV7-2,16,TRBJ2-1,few,CASSLEVRLFGNEQFF,TGTGCCAGCAGCTTGGAAGTGCGACTCTTTGGCAATGAGCAGTTCTTC
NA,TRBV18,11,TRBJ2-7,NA,CASSPQYEQYF,TGTGCCAGCTCACCGCAATACGAGCAGTACTTC
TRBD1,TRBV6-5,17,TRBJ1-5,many,CASRRSGQGLSNQPQHF,TGTGCCAGCAGACGATCCGGACAGGGGCTTAGCAATCAGCCCCAGCATTTT
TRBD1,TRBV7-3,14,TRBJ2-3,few,CASSSGQSTDTQYF,TGTGCCAGCAGCTCGGGACAGAGCACAGATACGCAGTATTTT
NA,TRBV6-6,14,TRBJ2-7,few,CASSYGRGRYEQYF,TGTGCCAGCAGTTATGGGAGGGGGAGGTACGAGCAGTACTTC
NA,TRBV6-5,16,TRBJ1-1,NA,CASSYWGKGVNTEAFF,TGTGCCAGCAGTTACTGGGGGAAGGGGGTGAACACTGAAGCTTTCTTT
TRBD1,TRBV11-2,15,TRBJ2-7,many,CASRRPGQQSYEQYF,TGTGCCAGCAGGCGGCCGGGACAGCAATCCTACGAGCAGTACTTC
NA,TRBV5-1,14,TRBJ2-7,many,CASSLGQSVYEQYF,TGCGCCAGCAGCCTCGGACAGTCCGTATACGAGCAGTACTTC
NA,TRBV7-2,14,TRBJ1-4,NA,CASSWGRTNEKLFF,TGTGCCAGCAGCTGGGGACGGACTAATGAAAAACTGTTTTTT
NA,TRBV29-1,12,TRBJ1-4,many,CRAPREPEKLFF,TGCAGGGCCCCCCGGGAACCTGAAAAACTGTTTTTT
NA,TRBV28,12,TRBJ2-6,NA,CASSLSANVLTF,TGTGCCAGCAGTTTATCAGCCAACGTCCTGACTTTC
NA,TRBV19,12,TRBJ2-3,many,CASSPRGGTQYF,TGTGCCAGTAGCCCCCGCGGTGGGACGCAGTATTTT
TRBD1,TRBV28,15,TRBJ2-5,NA,CASSPGQVSEETQYF,TGTGCCAGCAGTCCGGGACAGGTCAGCGAAGAGACCCAGTACTTC
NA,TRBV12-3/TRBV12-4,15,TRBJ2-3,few,CASSLGLASVDTQYF,TGTGCCAGCAGCCTAGGGCTTGCAAGTGTGGATACGCAGTATTTT
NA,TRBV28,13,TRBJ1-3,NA,CASSPWTPSTVYF,TGTGCCAGCAGTCCATGGACGCCTTCAACCGTATATTTT
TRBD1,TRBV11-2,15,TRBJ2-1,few,CASSLLGQAAGEQFF,TGTGCCAGCAGCTTACTTGGACAGGCAGCCGGTGAGCAGTTCTTC
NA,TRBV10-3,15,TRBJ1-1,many,CAINPSGWGSTEAFF,TGTGCCATCAACCCGTCCGGCTGGGGGTCCACTGAAGCTTTCTTT
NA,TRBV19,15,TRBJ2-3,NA,CASSGLQFEADTQYF,TGTGCCAGCAGCGGACTCCAATTCGAGGCAGATACGCAGTATTTT
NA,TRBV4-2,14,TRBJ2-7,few,CASSIGGSSYEQYF,TGTGCCAGCTCTATAGGGGGGAGCTCCTACGAGCAGTACTTC
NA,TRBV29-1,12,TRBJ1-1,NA,CSGRVVNTEAFF,TGCAGCGGGAGGGTGGTGAACACTGAAGCTTTCTTT
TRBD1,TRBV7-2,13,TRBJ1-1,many,CASSITARGQAFF,TGTGCCAGCAGTATAACCGCCAGGGGGCAGGCTTTCTTT
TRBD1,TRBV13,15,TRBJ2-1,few,CASSLGQGRDNEQFF,TGTGCCAGCAGCTTAGGACAGGGGCGGGACAATGAGCAGTTCTTC
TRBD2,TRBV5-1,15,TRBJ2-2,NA,CASSSAGTSAGELFF,TGCGCCAGCAGCTCCGCCGGGACTAGCGCCGGGGAGCTGTTTTTT
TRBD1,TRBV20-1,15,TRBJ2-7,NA,CSARLTGGASYEQYF,TGCAGTGCTAGACTAACAGGGGGCGCATCTTACGAGCAGTACTTC
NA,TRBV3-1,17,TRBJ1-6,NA,CASSRGGASSYNSPLHF,TGTGCCAGCAGCCGGGGTGGGGCGAGCTCCTATAATTCACCCCTCCACTTT
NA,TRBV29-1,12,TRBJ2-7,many,CSVGRGSGEQYF,TGCAGCGTTGGTCGAGGGTCGGGCGAGCAGTACTTC
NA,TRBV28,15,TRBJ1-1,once,CASSFPSGVNTEAFF,TGTGCCAGCAGTTTCCCGAGCGGGGTGAACACTGAAGCTTTCTTT
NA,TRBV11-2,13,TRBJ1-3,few,CASSLTLENTIYF,TGTGCCAGCAGCCTTACGCTAGAAAACACCATATATTTT
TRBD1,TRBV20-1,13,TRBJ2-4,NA,CSAIRDRGPPQYF,TGCAGTGCTATCCGGGACAGGGGGCCCCCTCAGTACTTC
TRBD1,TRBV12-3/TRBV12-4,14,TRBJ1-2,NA,CASSRGQGASGYTF,TGTGCCAGCAGTCGAGGACAGGGGGCAAGCGGCTACACCTTC
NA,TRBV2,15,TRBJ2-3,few,CASSVTTGRGDTQYF,TGTGCCAGCAGTGTAACAACAGGGAGAGGAGATACGCAGTATTTT
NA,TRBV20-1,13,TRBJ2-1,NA,CSAETDSNNEQFF,TGCAGTGCTGAAACGGACTCCAACAATGAGCAGTTCTTC
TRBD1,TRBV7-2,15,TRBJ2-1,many,CASSLDRGPYNEQFF,TGTGCCAGCAGCTTGGACAGGGGGCCCTACAATGAGCAGTTCTTC
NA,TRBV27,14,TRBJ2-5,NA,CASSQWVGQETQYF,TGTGCCAGCAGTCAATGGGTCGGACAAGAGACCCAGTACTTC
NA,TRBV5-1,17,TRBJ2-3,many,CASSPAVGLGGTDTQYF,TGCGCCAGCAGCCCAGCCGTCGGGCTAGGCGGCACAGATACGCAGTATTTT
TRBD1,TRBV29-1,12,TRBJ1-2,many,CSVVETGGGYTF,TGCAGCGTTGTTGAGACAGGGGGTGGCTACACCTTC
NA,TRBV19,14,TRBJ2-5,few,CASSRQGSPETQYF,TGTGCCAGTAGTCGCCAGGGGAGTCCGGAGACCCAGTACTTC
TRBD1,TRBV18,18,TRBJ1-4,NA,CASSPDRGIGATNEKLFF,TGTGCCAGCTCACCGGACAGGGGAATTGGTGCGACTAATGAAAAACTGTTTTTT
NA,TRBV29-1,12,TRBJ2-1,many,CSVRGLGNEQFF,TGCAGCGTACGGGGGCTCGGCAATGAGCAGTTCTTC
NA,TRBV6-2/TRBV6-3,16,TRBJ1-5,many,CASSYSMRVSDQPQHF,TGTGCCAGCAGTTACTCGATGCGGGTGTCGGATCAGCCCCAGCATTTT
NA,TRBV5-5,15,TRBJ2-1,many,CASSLGRLTYNEQFF,TGTGCCAGCAGCTTGGGGAGACTCACCTACAATGAGCAGTTCTTC
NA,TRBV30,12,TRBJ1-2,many,CAWTIRVGRYTF,TGTGCCTGGACCATCCGCGTTGGGCGCTACACCTTC
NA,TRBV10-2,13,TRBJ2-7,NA,CASSEEGDYEHYF,TGCGCCAGCAGTGAAGAGGGGGACTACGAGCACTACTTC